These 30 T cell receptor beta chains share one sample of origin, sequenced in a study of memory CD4+ T cells and cytomegalovirus serostatus (dated by TCRdb to the late 2010s). A FACSAria II was used to sort memory CD4+ T cells, defined as single viable CD3+CD4+CD8-CD45RO+ cells. The library was obtained by the immunoSEQ multiplex PCR assay. Drawn from immuneACCESS, this table holds only the in-frame rearrangements with V and J called that TCRdb kept. Clones are partly lost; checked studies trace under half to an unresolved V gene and leave the rest unexplained. A total of approximately 41,000 clones appear in this sample, roughly four fifths of them only once. The ten most abundant clones make up 5% to 7.5% of the sample. Sequenced material: memory CD4+ T cells from blood. The receptors originated from an adult in good health and CMV-seronegative.

Only one count was recorded for this clone. DNA for the CDR3: TGTGCCAGCAGTGAAGCGGCCAAAAACATTCAGTACTTC. It yields the protein CASSEAAKNIQYF. The chain joins TRBV6-1 to TRBJ2-4, with D unresolved. The V end lost 0 bases, the J end lost 1 base, and 1 base lay between the germline ends. CDR1 is MNHNS, CDR2 SASEGT, per germline. The CDR3 extends over 13 amino acids.

V gene TRBV7-8 combines with J gene TRBJ2-5; 7 positions match TRBD1. The junction had 7 bases not matched to a gene; V was cut back by 2 bases and J by 1 base. This CDR3 is 16 amino acids long. Germline V gives CDR1 SGHVS, CDR2 FQNEAQ. For the CDR3, the DNA is TGTGCCAGCAGCTTAAGACTAACAGGGGTCCAAGAGACCCAGTACTTC. It yields the protein CASSLRLTGVQETQYF.

The chain employs TRBV18 and TRBJ1-2; weak D call: TRBD1 (6 bases). The V end was cut by 0 bases, the J end by 7 bases, with 12 bases between. The germline V gene encodes CDR1 KGHSH and CDR2 LQKENI. The CDR3 runs to 14 residues. CDR3 amino acids: CASSPPGGRAGYTF. In nucleotides, the CDR3 is TGTGCCAGCTCACCACCTGGGGGCAGGGCTGGCTACACCTTC.

This clone occurred once. The chain combines TRBV6-1 with TRBJ2-1, with 11 bases matching TRBD2. This CDR3 is built from 15 residues. Germline V CDR1 and CDR2: MNHNS, SASEGT. The V gene end was trimmed by 4 bases and the J gene end by 5 bases; junction bases not matched to a gene: 4. CDR3 sequence reads: CASSGGTSGNNEQFF. Written as DNA, the CDR3 is TGTGCCAGCAGTGGCGGGACTAGCGGAAACAATGAGCAGTTCTTC.

The gene calls are TRBV6-5 and TRBJ2-3; 10 nucleotides agree with TRBD1. With V trimmed by 6 bases and J by 2 bases, 5 bases remained unmatched. The CDR3 loop spans 15 amino acids. Germline V gene data show CDR1 as MNHEY and CDR2 as SVGAGI. The CDR3 nucleotides are TGTGCCAGCAGAGTGGGACAGGGGCACACAGATACGCAGTATTTT. Translation gives CASRVGQGHTDTQYF.

The rearrangement joins TRBV7-9 to TRBJ2-3; the D is unclear. V was pared by 2 bases and J by 3 bases, with 12 bases between. Germline CDR1 reads SEHNR; CDR2 reads FQNEAQ (reference sequence). CDR3 size: 15 residues. CDR3 protein: CASSLRDVTTDTQYF. CDR3 coding DNA: TGTGCCAGCAGCTTAAGGGATGTGACTACAGATACGCAGTATTTT. The whole variable domain, remainder taken from reference TRBV7-9 and TRBJ2-3, is DTGVSQNPRHKITKRGQNVTFRCDPISEHNRLYWYRQTLGQGPEFLTYFQNEAQLEKSRLLSDRFSAERPKGSFSTLEIQRTEQGDSAMYLCASSLRDVTTDTQYFGPGTRLTVL.

This clone was picked up a small number of times. This specimen includes other DNA sequences encoding the same CDR3. V and J are TRBV30 and TRBJ1-4; no firm D call. The CDR3 runs to 13 residues. Germline V CDR1 and CDR2: GTSNPN, SVGIG (reference sequence). The germline V and J ends were trimmed by 0 bases and 8 bases, with 10 bases remaining between them. CDR3 protein: CAWSVSGGEKLFF. The CDR3 region has the DNA TGTGCCTGGAGTGTCAGTGGAGGGGAAAAACTGTTTTTT.

In its sample, this clone was seen once. The chain carries TRBV7-8 and TRBJ1-3; D is unresolved. Germline V gene lookup returns CDR1 SGHVS and CDR2 FQNEAQ. V was clipped by 5 bases and J by 0 bases, with 8 bases between them. The CDR3 runs to 14 residues. This CDR3 reads CASSSPSSGNTIYF. The CDR3, as DNA: TGTGCCAGCAGCAGCCCGAGCTCTGGAAACACCATATATTTT. Filled out from reference TRBV7-8 and TRBJ1-3, the complete variable domain reads GAGVSQSPRYKVAKRGQDVALRCDPISGHVSLFWYQQALGQGPEFLTYFQNEAQLDKSGLPSDRFFAERPEGSVSTLKIQRTQQEDSAVYLCASSSPSSGNTIYFGEGSWLTVV.

The rearrangement joins TRBV18 to TRBJ2-5; 10 bases align to TRBD2. The CDR3 extends over 15 amino acids. After removal of 0 bases from V and 3 bases from J, the junction contained 1 base not matched to a gene. Germline CDR1 KGHSH, CDR2 LQKENI. CDR3 loop: CASSPPSGRKETQYF. CDR3 coding DNA: TGTGCCAGCTCACCACCTAGCGGGAGGAAAGAGACCCAGTACTTC.

The chain is built from TRBV19 and TRBJ1-5, with D possibly being TRBD1 (6 bases). CDR1 is LNHDA, CDR2 SQIVND, per germline (reference sequence). There are 18 residues in the CDR3. V lost 10 bases and J lost 3, with 28 bases in between. CDR3 protein: CATSAAGEELTSNQPQHF. The DNA of the CDR3 is TGTGCCACCTCCGCGGCAGGGGAGGAGCTGACATCCAATCAGCCCCAGCATTTT.

The rearrangement links TRBV18 to TRBJ1-1, with D unresolved. This CDR3 spans 14 amino acids. Germline V gene sequence: CDR1 KGHSH, CDR2 LQKENI. Here the CDR3 reads CASSREVGNTEAFF. CDR3 nucleotides: TGTGCTTCATCACGGGAGGTCGGGAACACTGAAGCTTTCTTT.

This rearrangement joins TRBV5-6 to TRBJ2-7, with D possibly TRBD1 on 6 matching bases. The germline gives CDR1 SGHDT, CDR2 YYEEEE. The V end lost 4 bases, the J end lost 4 bases, and 9 bases lay between the germline ends. This CDR3 region has 12 residues. The CDR3 bases are TGTGCCAGCAGCCCCGGACAGTACGAGCAGTACTTC. This encodes CASSPGQYEQYF.

This chain links TRBV29-1 with TRBJ2-5; 9 bases align to TRBD2. This CDR3 has 14 amino acids. The V gene's germline CDR1 is SQVTM and CDR2 ANQGSEA. The ends lost 4 bases at V and 4 bases at J; junction bases unmatched: 7. Here the CDR3 DNA reads TGCAGCGTTGGGGGTAGCGGGAGAAGAGAGACCCAGTACTTC. Translating gives CSVGGSGRRETQYF.

The chain combines TRBV6-1 with TRBJ2-5, with 7 bases that match TRBD1. V lost 6 bases, J lost 1 base, and 5 bases stayed unmatched. The CDR3 is made up of 14 amino acids. Looked up from germline, CDR1 is MNHNS and CDR2 is SASEGT. The CDR3 reads CASSQGQSQETQYF. The DNA for the CDR3 is TGTGCCAGCAGCCAGGGACAGAGCCAAGAGACCCAGTACTTC.

The V and J genes are TRBV6-1 and TRBJ2-1; TRBD2 aligns across 7 bases. The J segment lost 0 bases and the V segment lost 4 bases, leaving 6 bases of the junction unmatched. This CDR3 contains 16 residues. In germline, CDR1 is MNHNS, CDR2 SASEGT. The chain's CDR3 is CASSGSGATSYNEQFF. The CDR3 coding sequence is TGTGCCAGCAGTGGGAGCGGGGCGACCTCCTACAATGAGCAGTTCTTC.

This clone came up a few times. The chain is built from TRBV9 and TRBJ2-7; 10 bases align to TRBD1. This CDR3 region has 18 residues. V lost 0 bases, J lost 1 base, and 10 bases stayed unmatched. Germline CDR1 reads SGDLS; CDR2 reads YYNGEE. The DNA of the CDR3 is TGTGCCAGCAGCGTAGGTGAACCGGGACAGGGGTTTTCCTACGAGCAGTACTTC. Translating it yields CASSVGEPGQGFSYEQYF.

CDR3 protein: CAGSSAAGDTQYF. The CDR3, as DNA: TGTGCCGGTAGTTCCGCAGCGGGAGATACGCAGTATTTT. The V and J genes are TRBV7-2 and TRBJ2-3; weak D call: TRBD2 (6 bases). The germline V and J ends were trimmed by 11 bases and 5 bases, with 17 bases remaining between them. From germline, CDR1 is SGHTA and CDR2 FQGNSA. The length of the CDR3 is 13 residues. Based on the CDR3 plus reference TRBV7-2 and TRBJ2-3, the full variable domain is GAGVSQSPSNKVTEKGKDVELRCDPISGHTALYWYRQSLGQGLEFLIYFQGNSAPDKSGLPSDRFSAERTGGSVSTLTIQRTQQEDSAVYLCAGSSAAGDTQYFGPGTRLTVL.

The rearrangement uses TRBV10-3 and TRBJ2-7, with 8 nucleotides matching TRBD1. The CDR3 has 13 residues. J gave up 6 bases and V 10 bases, and 11 bases lay outside the gene matches. Germline CDR1 reads ENHRY; CDR2 reads SYGVKD. The CDR3 DNA sequence: TGTGCCACCCGGGACAGGTTGGCTCTCGAGCAGTACTTC. This translates into CATRDRLALEQYF.

V gene TRBV5-6 combines with J gene TRBJ2-2, with D perhaps being TRBD1 or TRBD2 (5 bases each). With 0 bases removed from V and 8 bases from J, the gap between germline ends came to 17 bases. Germline V gene lookup returns CDR1 SGHDT and CDR2 YYEEEE. The CDR3 runs 16 residues. CDR3 nucleotide sequence: TGTGCCAGCAGCTTGGTAGGGGACGGAGGCGTGGGGGAGCTGTTTTTT. Translated, it gives CASSLVGDGGVGELFF.

This clone occurred a few times. The genes are TRBV29-1 and TRBJ2-1; the D gene is possibly TRBD1 (6 bases). Germline V gene sequence: CDR1 SQVTM, CDR2 ANQGSEA. This CDR3 has 13 residues. The V gene lost 3 bases and the J gene lost 3 bases, with 9 bases spanning the gap. CDR3 residues: CSVEGTRYNEQFF. The DNA of the CDR3 is TGCAGCGTTGAGGGGACACGCTACAATGAGCAGTTCTTC.

This clone was counted once. This chain uses TRBV19 with TRBJ2-3, with D hard to call. V was trimmed by 1 base and J by 1 base, leaving 6 bases between them. This CDR3 has 14 amino acids. Germline assignment: CDR1 LNHDA and CDR2 SQIVND (reference sequence). The CDR3 region is CASSIGPGTDTQYF. The DNA for the CDR3 is TGTGCCAGTAGTATAGGCCCCGGCACAGATACGCAGTATTTT. The full variable domain, with the rest looked up from reference TRBV19 and TRBJ2-3, is DGGITQSPKYLFRKEGQNVTLSCEQNLNHDAMYWYRQDPGQGLRLIYYSQIVNDFQKGDIAEGYSVSREKKESFPLTVTSAQKNPTAFYLCASSIGPGTDTQYFGPGTRLTVL.

This chain joins TRBV18 and TRBJ1-3, with D maybe TRBD1 (6 bases). V lost 4 bases and J lost 4, with 11 bases in between. Germline-derived CDR1 and CDR2 are KGHSH and LQKENI. The CDR3 consists of 14 residues. The chain's CDR3 is CASSQGQRGNTIYF. The CDR3 nucleotides are TGTGCCAGCTCACAAGGACAGCGGGGAAACACCATATATTTT.

The chain uses TRBV4-1 and TRBJ2-7; 8 positions agree with TRBD2. This CDR3 contains 16 residues. After removal of 1 base from V and 2 bases from J, the junction contained 7 bases not matched to a gene. Germline V gene sequence: CDR1 MGHRA, CDR2 YSYEKL. The CDR3 region is CASSQVPSGLPYEQYF. The DNA of the CDR3 is TGCGCCAGCAGCCAAGTCCCTAGCGGGCTCCCCTACGAGCAGTACTTC.

The chain has TRBV11-2 and TRBJ1-1, with a weak D call TRBD1 (5 bases). The germline CDR1 and CDR2 sequences are SGHAT and FQNNGV. This CDR3 has 15 residues. V lost 2 bases and J lost 1, with 11 bases in between. The CDR3 protein is CASSLTGGSNTEAFF. DNA for the CDR3: TGTGCCAGCAGCTTAACTGGGGGATCGAACACTGAAGCTTTCTTT.

This chain links TRBV10-3 with TRBJ1-5; weak D call: TRBD1 (5 bases). The CDR3 has 16 amino acids. V lost 10 bases and J 4 bases, leaving 23 bases between the germline ends. The germline V gene has CDR1 ENHRY and CDR2 SYGVKD. This CDR3 reads CATIVRVAHLNQPQHF. CDR3 bases: TGTGCCACCATCGTCAGGGTGGCTCATTTGAATCAGCCCCAGCATTTT.

In its sample, this clone was seen a few times. The V and J genes are TRBV29-1 and TRBJ2-5; D remains ambiguous. The germline V gene has CDR1 SQVTM and CDR2 ANQGSEA. V lost 7 bases to trimming and J lost 4 bases, with 13 bases between them. CDR3 length: 12 residues. CDR3 protein: CSGITGVETQYF. CDR3 nucleotides: TGCAGCGGGATCACGGGCGTAGAGACCCAGTACTTC. The whole variable domain, remainder taken from reference TRBV29-1 and TRBJ2-5, is SAVISQKPSRDICQRGTSLTIQCQVDSQVTMMFWYRQQPGQSLTLIATANQGSEATYESGFVIDKFPISRPNLTFSTLTVSNMSPEDSSIYLCSGITGVETQYFGPGTRLLVL.

The chain joins TRBV5-4 to TRBJ1-4; D is uncertain. The V gene lost 4 bases and the J gene lost 8 bases, with 15 bases spanning the gap. The CDR3 covers 14 residues. CDR1 is SGHNT and CDR2 is YYREEE in the germline V gene (reference sequence). CDR3 in DNA: TGTGCCAGCAGCAGAACCGGGTCAGCGGAAAAACTGTTTTTT. Amino acid sequence: CASSRTGSAEKLFF. The full variable domain, its missing parts supplied by reference TRBV5-4 and TRBJ1-4, is ETGVTQSPTHLIKTRGQQVTLRCSSQSGHNTVSWYQQALGQGPQFIFQYYREEENGRGNFPPRFSGLQFPNYSSELNVNALELDDSALYLCASSRTGSAEKLFFGSGTQLSVL.

This chain connects TRBV14 to TRBJ2-2; D unresolved. V gave up 3 bases and J gave up 0 bases, with 11 bases separating them. Germline CDR1 is SGHDN and CDR2 is FVKESK. This CDR3 has 16 residues. The CDR3 protein is CASSHRTAANTGELFF. For the CDR3, the DNA is TGTGCCAGCAGCCATCGGACCGCGGCGAACACCGGGGAGCTGTTTTTT.

This clone was observed once. The chain joins TRBV27 to TRBJ1-4, with D unclear. Trimming left V 3 bases short and J 4 bases short, with 6 bases between. Looked up from germline, CDR1 is MNHEY and CDR2 is SMNVEV (reference sequence). The CDR3 runs to 13 residues. The CDR3, as DNA: TGTGCCAGCAGTTTCTCGGGTAATGAAAAACTGTTTTTT. As protein: CASSFSGNEKLFF.

This clone appeared a few times. This chain links TRBV6-1 with TRBJ1-2, with TRBD1 matching over 9 bases. V was clipped by 6 bases and J by 5 bases; unmatched bases: 7. In germline, CDR1 is MNHNS, CDR2 SASEGT. The CDR3 contains 14 residues. This CDR3 is CASRETGQGYGYTF. The CDR3, as DNA: TGTGCCAGCAGAGAGACGGGACAGGGTTATGGCTACACCTTC.